Below are 10 T cell receptor beta chains sequenced from a single sample in a study of blood T cell repertoires in COVID-19. Sequencing was performed with immunoSEQ multiplex PCR; in TCRdb, only in-frame clones are kept and a portion is missing. The repertoire includes some 270,000 clones, 70% to 90% of them detected once, and approximately 6.6% sits in the top ten. Material: PBMCs or T cells enriched from blood (not recorded which). All receptors derive from a woman in her fifties or sixties who had been exposed to COVID-19.

This clone showed up just a few times. V gene TRBV2 combines with J gene TRBJ1-2, with a tentative D call TRBD1 (5 bases). Trimming pared 0 bases from V and 8 bases from J, leaving 22 bases between. Looked up from germline, CDR1 is SNHLY and CDR2 is FYNNEI. The CDR3 contains 17 residues. In DNA, the CDR3 is TGTGCCAGCAGTGAAGCAGGTGGGCGGGGCAGGTTTTACGGCTACACCTTC. Translating it yields CASSEAGGRGRFYGYTF.

The chain links TRBV18 to TRBJ1-2, with D unresolved. Germline V gene data show CDR1 as KGHSH and CDR2 as LQKENI. This CDR3 region has 15 residues. Trimming pared 8 bases from V and 3 bases from J, leaving 19 bases between. Here the CDR3 reads CASTSPLLGDYGYTF. DNA of the CDR3: TGTGCCAGCACATCACCTCTACTGGGCGACTATGGCTACACCTTC.

The rearrangement links TRBV5-1 to TRBJ2-3, with D hard to call. There are 12 residues in the CDR3. Per the germline V gene, CDR1 is SGHRS and CDR2 is YFSETQ. V lost 0 bases and J 8 bases, leaving 7 bases between the germline ends. CDR3 loop: CASSLGSGTQYF. For the CDR3, the DNA is TGCGCCAGCAGCTTGGGTAGTGGTACGCAGTATTTT.

The V gene is TRBV5-1, the J gene TRBJ2-7; TRBD1 agrees at 9 bases. CDR1 SGHRS and CDR2 YFSETQ come from the germline V gene. The CDR3 extends over 14 amino acids. J gave up 2 bases and V 4 bases, and 4 bases lay outside the gene matches. CDR3 amino acids: CASSMGQGPYEQYF. The DNA of the CDR3 is TGCGCCAGCAGCATGGGACAGGGACCCTACGAGCAGTACTTC.

The gene calls are TRBV6-5 and TRBJ2-1; 10 positions agree with TRBD1. CDR1 is MNHEY and CDR2 is SVGAGI in the germline V gene. The CDR3 is 13 amino acids. V shed 10 bases, J shed 9 bases, and the junction held 9 bases outside the gene matches. The CDR3 nucleotides are TGTGCCACCTCGAGGACAGGGGGGAGTGAGCAGTTCTTC. Translated: CATSRTGGSEQFF.

This sequence joins TRBV20-1 and TRBJ2-5; 7 bases agree with TRBD2. This CDR3 is built from 11 residues. CDR1 is DFQATT and CDR2 is SNEGSKA in the germline V gene (reference sequence). The trim removed 7 bases at V and 7 bases at J, leaving 6 bases unmatched. CDR3 sequence (DNA): TGCAGTGTCGGGGGGTTGGGGACCCAGTACTTC. It codes for CSVGGLGTQYF.

This clone has ten or more counts. This chain uses TRBV6-5 with TRBJ2-7; 10 bases align to TRBD1. The CDR3 is made up of 15 amino acids. CDR1 MNHEY and CDR2 SVGAGI come from the germline V gene. V lost 2 bases to trimming and J lost 4 bases; unmatched junction nucleotides: 5. The CDR3 coding sequence is TGTGCCAGCAGTTACGGACAGGGGGTTGGATACGAGCAGTACTTC. Translating gives CASSYGQGVGYEQYF.

The genes are TRBV5-6 and TRBJ1-1, with TRBD1 matching 7 bases. V lost 4 bases to trimming and J lost 1 base; unmatched junction nucleotides: 7. The germline V gene encodes CDR1 SGHDT and CDR2 YYEEEE. This CDR3 is built from 15 residues. The CDR3 loop is CASSHTGAGNTEAFF. CDR3 DNA sequence: TGTGCCAGCAGCCATACAGGGGCGGGGAACACTGAAGCTTTCTTT. Using reference TRBV5-6 and TRBJ1-1 for the parts outside the CDR3, the full variable domain is DAGVTQSPTHLIKTRGQQVTLRCSPKSGHDTVSWYQQALGQGPQFIFQYYEEEERQRGNFPDRFSGHQFPNYSSELNVNALLLGDSALYLCASSHTGAGNTEAFFGQGTRLTVV.

This clone is a singleton in its sample. V usage is TRBV24-1 and J usage is TRBJ2-1; 11 nucleotides agree with TRBD1. J gave up 6 bases and V 1 base, and 1 base lay outside the gene matches. The CDR3 is made up of 15 amino acids. The germline V gene has CDR1 KGHDR and CDR2 SFDVKD. The CDR3 loop reads CATSDFGTGGNEQFF. The CDR3 nucleotides are TGTGCCACCAGTGATTTTGGGACAGGGGGCAATGAGCAGTTCTTC.

The chain has TRBV18 and TRBJ1-6, with 7 bases that match TRBD1. Losses at the gene ends were 3 bases for V and 7 bases for J; bases not matched to a gene: 9. CDR1 is KGHSH and CDR2 is LQKENI in the germline V gene. The CDR3 runs 16 residues. Written as DNA, the CDR3 is TGTGCCAGCTCACCTTACGGACAGGCCCAGAATTCACCCCTCCACTTT. Protein product: CASSPYGQAQNSPLHF. The entire variable domain, with the rest obtained from reference TRBV18 and TRBJ1-6, is as follows: NAGVMQNPRHLVRRRGQEARLRCSPMKGHSHVYWYRQLPEEGLKFMVYLQKENIIDESGMPKERFSAEFPKEGPSILRIQQVVRGDSAAYFCASSPYGQAQNSPLHFGNGTRLTVT.